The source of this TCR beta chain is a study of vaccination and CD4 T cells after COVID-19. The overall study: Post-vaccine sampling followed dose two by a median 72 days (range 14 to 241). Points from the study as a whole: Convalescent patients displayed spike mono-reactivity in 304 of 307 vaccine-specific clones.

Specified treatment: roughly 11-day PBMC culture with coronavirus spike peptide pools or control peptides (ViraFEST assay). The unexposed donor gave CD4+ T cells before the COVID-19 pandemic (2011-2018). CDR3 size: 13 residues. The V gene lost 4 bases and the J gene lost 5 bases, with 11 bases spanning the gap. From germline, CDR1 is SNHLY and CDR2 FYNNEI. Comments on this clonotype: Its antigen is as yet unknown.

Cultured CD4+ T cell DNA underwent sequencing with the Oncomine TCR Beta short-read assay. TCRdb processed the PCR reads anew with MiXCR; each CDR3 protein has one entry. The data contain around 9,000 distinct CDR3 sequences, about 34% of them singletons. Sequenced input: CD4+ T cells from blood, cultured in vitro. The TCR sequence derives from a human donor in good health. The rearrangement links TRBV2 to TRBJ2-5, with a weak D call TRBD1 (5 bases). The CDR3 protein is CASSGRQPETQYF. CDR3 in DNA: TGTGCCAGCAGTGGCAGACAGCCGGAGACCCAGTACTTC.